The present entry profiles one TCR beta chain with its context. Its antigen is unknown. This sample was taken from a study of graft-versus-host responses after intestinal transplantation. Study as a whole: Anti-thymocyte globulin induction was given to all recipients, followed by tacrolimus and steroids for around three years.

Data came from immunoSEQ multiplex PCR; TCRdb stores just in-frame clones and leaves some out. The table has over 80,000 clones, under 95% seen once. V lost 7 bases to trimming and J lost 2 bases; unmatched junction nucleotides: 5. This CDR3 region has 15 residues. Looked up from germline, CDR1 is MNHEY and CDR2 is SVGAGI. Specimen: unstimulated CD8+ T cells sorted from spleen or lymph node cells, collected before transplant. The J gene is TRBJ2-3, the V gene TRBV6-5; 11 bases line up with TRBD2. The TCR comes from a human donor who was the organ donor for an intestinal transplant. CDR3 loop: CASTASGGSTDTQYF. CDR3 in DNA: TGTGCCAGCACCGCTAGCGGGGGGTCCACAGATACGCAGTATTTT.